This is a list of T cell receptor beta chains from one sample in a study of T cell responses to AZD1222 COVID-19 vaccine. Assay used: immunoSEQ multiplex PCR; TCRdb lists only in-frame clones, some missing. The repertoire holds about 170,000 clones, over 75% seen once, with 2.5% to 3% in the top ten. This specimen was peripheral blood, taken on day 0 of AZD1222 vaccination. These receptors were collected from an adult in good health. CDR3s include the opening cysteine and the closing phenylalanine or tryptophan. D genes are given only for firm matches. Only part of the rows carry a size: once, few, many, or a class if the clone is expanded.

V	size	J	D	CDR3	DNA
TRBV11-2	once	TRBJ2-1	NA	CASSLVWGSYNEQFF	TGTGCCAGCAGCTTAGTCTGGGGCTCCTACAATGAGCAGTTCTTC
TRBV2	few	TRBJ2-1	NA	CASTRDSHGEQFF	TGTGCCAGCACCAGGGACTCCCACGGGGAGCAGTTCTTC
TRBV5-1	once	TRBJ1-4	NA	CASSSDRTVTEKLFF	TGCGCCAGCAGCTCCGACAGGACAGTTACCGAAAAACTGTTTTTT
TRBV11-2	NA	TRBJ2-7	NA	CASSLELGRTYEQYF	TGTGCCAGCAGCTTAGAGCTAGGACGGACCTACGAGCAGTACTTC
TRBV27	NA	TRBJ2-1	NA	CASSNSYNEQFF	TGTGCCAGCAGTAACTCCTACAATGAGCAGTTCTTC
TRBV21-1	NA	TRBJ1-2	NA	CASSKSSYGYTF	TGTGCCAGCAGCAAGTCCAGCTATGGCTACACCTTC
TRBV19	NA	TRBJ1-5	TRBD1	CASSTGQGQPQHF	TGTGCCAGTAGTACGGGACAGGGGCAGCCCCAGCATTTT
TRBV2	NA	TRBJ1-4	NA	CASSPGGRRDKKEKLFF	TGTGCCAGCAGCCCCGGGGGCCGTCGGGACAAAAAGGAAAAACTGTTTTTT
TRBV6-4	NA	TRBJ1-2	TRBD1	CASTMTWTGFGGGGYTF	TGTGCCAGCACCATGACCTGGACAGGCTTCGGGGGCGGTGGCTACACCTTC
TRBV18	NA	TRBJ2-5	TRBD1	CASAGDRGETQYF	TGTGCCAGCGCCGGGGACAGGGGGGAGACCCAGTACTTC
TRBV6-4	NA	TRBJ2-6	NA	CASSDGTSGANVLTF	TGTGCCAGCAGTGACGGTACCTCTGGGGCCAACGTCCTGACTTTC
TRBV19	few	TRBJ1-1	NA	CASSFGANTEAFF	TGTGCCAGTAGTTTCGGCGCAAACACTGAAGCTTTCTTT
TRBV6-5	once	TRBJ1-3	NA	CASSYQAGTTGNTIYF	TGTGCCAGCAGTTATCAGGCGGGGACCACTGGAAACACCATATATTTT
TRBV2	NA	TRBJ1-1	NA	CASRSHGGEAFF	TGTGCCTCTCGAAGCCACGGTGGCGAAGCTTTCTTT
TRBV5-1	NA	TRBJ2-7	TRBD2	CASSPGLAGALDSYEQYF	TGCGCCAGCAGCCCGGGACTAGCGGGGGCTCTCGACTCCTACGAGCAGTACTTC
TRBV19	NA	TRBJ2-7	TRBD2	CASSMTQRGYEQYF	TGTGCCAGTAGTATGACACAGCGGGGATACGAGCAGTACTTC
TRBV5-1	once	TRBJ1-5	NA	CASSLGGEQPQHF	TGCGCCAGCAGCTTGGGGGGAGAACAGCCCCAGCATTTT
TRBV27	NA	TRBJ2-7	TRBD1	CASSLTGTGKDYEQYF	TGTGCCAGCAGTTTAACGGGGACAGGGAAAGACTACGAGCAGTACTTC
TRBV20-1	NA	TRBJ1-2	NA	CSAFQGLGYTF	TGCAGTGCTTTCCAGGGGCTCGGCTACACCTTC
TRBV9	NA	TRBJ1-2	NA	CASRWVNYGYTF	TGTGCCAGCAGGTGGGTTAACTATGGCTACACCTTC
TRBV29-1	NA	TRBJ2-2	NA	CSARGPTNTGELFF	TGCAGCGCCCGGGGTCCTACGAACACCGGGGAGCTGTTTTTT
TRBV5-6	NA	TRBJ2-5	NA	CASSLALETQYF	TGTGCCAGCAGCTTGGCATTGGAGACCCAGTACTTC
TRBV19	NA	TRBJ2-1	NA	CASSLVGVGFYNEQFF	TGTGCCAGTAGTCTCGTGGGGGTCGGATTCTACAATGAGCAGTTCTTC
TRBV9	NA	TRBJ2-7	TRBD2	CASSPRSSGGSYEQYF	TGTGCCAGCAGCCCTCGATCTAGCGGGGGCTCCTACGAGCAGTACTTC
TRBV7-9	NA	TRBJ2-7	TRBD2	CASSLASVPSGLSYEQYF	TGTGCCAGCAGCTTGGCCTCCGTCCCTAGCGGGCTGTCCTACGAGCAGTACTTC
TRBV3-1/TRBV3-2	once	TRBJ2-7	TRBD1	CASSGQGSYEQYF	TGTGCCAGCAGCGGACAGGGTTCCTACGAGCAGTACTTC
TRBV19	NA	TRBJ2-7	NA	CASSNRDGSYEQYF	TGTGCCAGTAGTAACCGGGACGGCTCCTACGAGCAGTACTTC
TRBV13	NA	TRBJ2-1	NA	CASSRGRGGEQFF	TGTGCCAGCAGCCGCGGTCGGGGCGGGGAGCAGTTCTTC
TRBV2	NA	TRBJ1-6	TRBD1	CATRGQGASRALHF	TGTGCCACGCGGGGACAGGGGGCGAGTAGGGCCCTCCACTTT
TRBV7-3	NA	TRBJ2-5	TRBD1	CASSFDRGSRETQYF	TGTGCCAGCAGTTTTGACAGGGGGAGTAGGGAGACCCAGTACTTC
TRBV3-1/TRBV3-2	once	TRBJ1-2	NA	CASSPVGRVNGYTF	TGTGCCAGCAGCCCTGTGGGCAGGGTGAATGGCTACACCTTC
TRBV5-1	NA	TRBJ1-1	NA	CASRGQKLNTEAFF	TGCGCCAGCAGGGGGCAGAAGCTGAACACTGAAGCTTTCTTT
TRBV5-1	NA	TRBJ2-1	NA	CASSLEGEAFF	TGCGCCAGCAGCTTGGAGGGGGAGGCGTTCTTC
TRBV5-4	NA	TRBJ2-3	NA	CASTIDWGRTDTQYF	TGTGCCAGCACCATCGACTGGGGACGCACAGATACGCAGTATTTT
TRBV15	NA	TRBJ2-3	NA	CATTDTASTDTQYF	TGTGCCACCACGGACACGGCGAGCACAGATACGCAGTATTTT
TRBV2	NA	TRBJ2-7	NA	CASSDNRGVEQYF	TGTGCCAGCAGTGATAACAGAGGGGTCGAGCAGTACTTC
TRBV27	NA	TRBJ2-7	TRBD1	CASSRQGYEQYF	TGTGCCAGCAGCCGACAGGGGTACGAGCAGTACTTC
TRBV7-2	NA	TRBJ2-7	NA	CASSSYYEQYF	TGTGCCAGCAGCTCATACTACGAGCAGTACTTC
TRBV6-2/TRBV6-3	NA	TRBJ2-1	TRBD2	CASSLLAGGHWNEQFF	TGTGCCAGCAGTTTGCTAGCGGGGGGCCACTGGAATGAGCAGTTCTTC
TRBV6-4	NA	TRBJ2-3	TRBD1	CASSDPPLRDRNHLITDTQYF	TGTGCCAGCAGTGACCCTCCCCTCCGGGACAGAAACCACCTCATCACAGATACGCAGTATTTT
TRBV6-1	NA	TRBJ2-1	TRBD2	CASSEVPLAGWNNEQFF	TGTGCCAGCAGTGAAGTGCCTCTAGCGGGGTGGAACAATGAGCAGTTCTTC
TRBV6-1	NA	TRBJ1-5	NA	CASSEGSRGAWQPQHF	TGTGCCAGCAGTGAAGGGTCGAGGGGGGCTTGGCAGCCCCAGCATTTT
TRBV13	NA	TRBJ2-7	NA	CASSLRSTVAYEQYF	TGTGCCAGCAGCCTACGCTCTACGGTAGCCTACGAGCAGTACTTC
TRBV29-1	NA	TRBJ1-2	NA	CSVEGEENRSGRGYTF	TGCAGCGTTGAAGGTGAGGAGAACAGGTCGGGCCGTGGCTACACCTTC
TRBV14	NA	TRBJ1-3	TRBD1	CASSQLQGAGNTIYF	TGTGCCAGCAGCCAATTACAGGGGGCTGGAAACACCATATATTTT
TRBV6-5	NA	TRBJ1-5	TRBD1	CASSKRQGAQPQHF	TGTGCCAGCAGCAAACGACAGGGGGCTCAGCCCCAGCATTTT
TRBV4-1	NA	TRBJ1-5	TRBD1	CASSQDSAQGWNQPQHF	TGCGCCAGCAGCCAAGATTCGGCACAGGGGTGGAATCAGCCCCAGCATTTT
TRBV3-1/TRBV3-2	NA	TRBJ1-1	TRBD1	CASSQGQGRDTEAFF	TGTGCCAGCAGCCAGGGACAGGGGAGGGACACTGAAGCTTTCTTT
TRBV21-1	NA	TRBJ2-7	NA	CASEGAGGQNLYEQYF	TGTGCCAGCGAAGGGGCAGGGGGACAGAACCTCTACGAGCAGTACTTC
TRBV18	NA	TRBJ2-3	TRBD2	CASSPPSGGAADTQYF	TGTGCCAGCTCACCACCGTCCGGGGGGGCTGCAGATACGCAGTATTTT
TRBV7-3	NA	TRBJ2-3	NA	CASSSKGPDTQYF	TGTGCCAGCAGCTCTAAGGGGCCAGATACGCAGTATTTT
TRBV11-2	NA	TRBJ2-3	TRBD1	CASSYSTGATSTDTQYF	TGTGCCAGCAGCTACTCAACAGGGGCTACAAGCACAGATACGCAGTATTTT
TRBV6-5	once	TRBJ1-2	NA	CASTKREINYGYTF	TGTGCCAGCACCAAGAGGGAGATTAACTATGGCTACACCTTC
TRBV15	once	TRBJ2-3	NA	CATSRDQDTQYF	TGTGCCACCAGCAGAGACCAGGATACGCAGTATTTT